This T cell receptor beta chain appears in the sequencing data of a study of T-cell reconstitution after alpha-beta-depleted transplantation in children. Points from the study as a whole: A year post-transplant, T-cell counts and diversity derived mostly from newly produced T cells. Surviving recipient T cells and thymic progenitors produced the high day-60 TCRbeta diversity seen in some patients. Roughly two months post-transplant, alpha-beta T cells reportedly originated from several hundred graft clones that had expanded.

This clonotype has just a few counts. Its antigen is unknown. CDR3 length: 14 amino acids. V shed 10 bases and J shed 0 bases, with 13 bases lying between them. Germline CDR1 reads MDHEN; CDR2 reads SYDVKM. Unique molecular identifiers were incorporated during preparation of the TCRbeta library. TCRdb independently ran MiXCR on the PCR reads; one entry per CDR3 protein. The table has about 510,000 distinct CDR3 sequences, over 10% seen once; the top ten hold around 15%. V and J are TRBV28 and TRBJ1-5; D is ambiguous. The sequence came from a female patient between 2 and 15 years old who had a stem cell transplant for aplastic anemia, so the T cells may come from the graft donor. The sequencing used PBMCs, mostly from graft donor cells, collected 180 days after TCRalphabeta/CD19-depleted stem cell transplant. The DNA for the CDR3 is TGTGCCACCTGGTCCACTTATAGCAATCAGCCCCAGCATTTT. It specifies CATWSTYSNQPQHF.